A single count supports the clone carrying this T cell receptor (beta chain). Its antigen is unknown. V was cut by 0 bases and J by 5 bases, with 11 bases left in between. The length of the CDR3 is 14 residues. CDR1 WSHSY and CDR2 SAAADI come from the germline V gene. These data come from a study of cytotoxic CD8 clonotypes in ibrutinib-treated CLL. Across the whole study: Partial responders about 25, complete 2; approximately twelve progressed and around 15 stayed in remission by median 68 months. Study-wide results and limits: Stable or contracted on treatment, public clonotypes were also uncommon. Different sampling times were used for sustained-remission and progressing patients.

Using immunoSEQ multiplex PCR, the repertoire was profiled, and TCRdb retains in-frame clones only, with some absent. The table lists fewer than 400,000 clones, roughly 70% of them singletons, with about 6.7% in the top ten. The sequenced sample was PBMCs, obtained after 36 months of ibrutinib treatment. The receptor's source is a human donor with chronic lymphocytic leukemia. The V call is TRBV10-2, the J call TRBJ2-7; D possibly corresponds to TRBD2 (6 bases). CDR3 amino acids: CASSESRGGNEQYF. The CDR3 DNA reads TGCGCCAGCAGTGAGTCGCGGGGAGGCAACGAGCAGTACTTC.